This TCR beta chain is drawn from a study of patients and donors after allogeneic stem cell transplantation. MiXCR, run by TCRdb on the RT-PCR reads, gives a single entry per CDR3 protein. The repertoire holds hundreds of thousands of distinct CDR3 sequences, with roughly 17% as singletons. This clonotype was recorded a few times. Germline assignment: CDR1 SEHNR and CDR2 FQNEAQ (reference sequence). After removal of 5 bases from V and 4 bases from J, the junction contained 9 bases not matched to a gene. The CDR3 length is 16 residues. What was sequenced was blood, either unsorted or a sorted T cell fraction (not recorded which). This receptor was taken from a human donor who was either an allogeneic HSCT recipient or a stem cell or donor lymphocyte infusion donor (not recorded which). It is not recorded whose cells these are; they may come from a transplant donor. This chain joins TRBV7-9 and TRBJ2-7; the match to TRBD2 covers 12 bases. CDR3 sequence: CASSHLAGGPQYEQYF. The CDR3 DNA is TGTGCCAGCAGCCATCTAGCGGGAGGGCCACAGTACGAGCAGTACTTC.